The entry that follows covers one T cell receptor (beta chain) sequence. The sample belongs to a study of blood T cell repertoires in COVID-19. Study-wide background: Symptom resolution, clearance, or two negative PCRs marked the recovered donors of Cohort 3.

The authors' processing: Nucleated cell counts were estimated from reference gene primer amplification. This table comes from immunoSEQ multiplex PCR, and its TCRdb copy is limited to in-frame clones, with some not included. V, J and clone size are taken as reported in that table, and D and trimming were inferred from the DNA itself. The sample records 350,000 to 400,000 clones, more than 70% being singletons. The TCR comes from a man aged 35 to 55 in a cohort exposed to, infected with or recovered from COVID-19 (not recorded which). Sequenced input: PBMCs or T cells enriched from blood (not recorded which).

The CDR3 is CASSLSRGPDTQYF. The CDR3 bases are TGCGCCAGCAGCTTATCCAGGGGGCCAGATACGCAGTATTTT. This chain links TRBV5-1 with TRBJ2-3, with 8 positions matching TRBD1. V lost 2 bases, J lost 4 bases, and 3 bases stayed unmatched. CDR1 is SGHRS and CDR2 is YFSETQ in the germline V gene. This CDR3 is 14 amino acids long.